The rows below give T cell receptor beta chains drawn from one sample of a study of OX40 agonist ivuxolimab in advanced cancers. TCRdb keeps only in-frame clones here, not all; method: immunoSEQ multiplex PCR. The sample lists about 69,000 clones; roughly 92% were seen once. The sample was CD4+ or CD8+ T cells sorted from blood, taken in a trial of the OX40 agonist ivuxolimab. These receptors all come from an adult with an advanced solid tumor such as melanoma, head and neck, liver or kidney cancer. Each CDR3 is given with its conserved first and last residue.

V gene	CDR3 length	J gene	CDR3 protein
TRBV30	14	TRBJ2-7	CAWSPTRGHNEQYF
TRBV7-3	15	TRBJ2-1	CASSPGTGGSNEQFF
TRBV4-1	16	TRBJ1-5	CASSYNPGESNQPQHF
TRBV19	15	TRBJ2-1	CASSISWDWGNEQFF
TRBV27	15	TRBJ1-6	CASKGIDTYNSPLHF
TRBV7-3	15	TRBJ2-3	CASSLSTGSTDTQYF
TRBV2	13	TRBJ1-2	CATTTDFNYGYTF
TRBV7-3	15	TRBJ2-7	CASSLTSGSVHEQYF
TRBV7-8	16	TRBJ2-2	CASSPLAGGITGELFF
TRBV7-8	13	TRBJ1-3	CASSFLSGNTIYF
TRBV9	15	TRBJ2-1	CASSVGGDTYNEQFF
TRBV7-3	18	TRBJ2-1	CASSLTAPMAWAYNEQFF
TRBV30	15	TRBJ2-3	CAWRASGRSTDTQYF
TRBV28	16	TRBJ2-7	CASSRDPDRGLYEQYF
TRBV28	12	TRBJ1-5	CASRRTVQPQHF
TRBV28	14	TRBJ1-2	CASSLTGQGYGYTF
TRBV5-6	16	TRBJ2-1	CASSTVKQGNYNEQFF
TRBV2	16	TRBJ2-1	CAWGVLRMGKNNEQFF
TRBV19	16	TRBJ1-5	CASIFRGDDSNQPQHF
TRBV19	17	TRBJ2-6	CASSITRALSGANVLTF
TRBV7-8	14	TRBJ2-7	CASSLVSQGYEQYF
TRBV5-1	16	TRBJ1-4	CASSYKSPATNEKLFF
TRBV6-5	15	TRBJ2-1	CASSPPGLADNEQFF
TRBV6-1	15	TRBJ2-2	CASSATSGNTGELFF
TRBV18	15	TRBJ2-1	CASSPPSREWDEQFF
TRBV27	14	TRBJ2-1	CASRYRGTYNEQFF
TRBV6-5	16	TRBJ2-1	CASSYPGTSGYNEQFF
TRBV7-9	15	TRBJ2-3	CASILGGGSTDTQYF
TRBV5-1	17	TRBJ2-6	CASSSGGLNSGANVLTF